The 8 T cell receptor beta chains below all came from one sample that was sequenced in a study of blood T cell repertoires in COVID-19. This table comes from immunoSEQ multiplex PCR, and its TCRdb copy is limited to in-frame clones, with some not included. The table records 35,000 to 40,000 clones, about three quarters of them present only once. The sample consisted of peripheral blood. The receptors come from a man in his 70s with COVID-19, enrolled during active disease.

The V call is TRBV19, the J call TRBJ1-6, with 7 bases fitting TRBD1. Germline assignment: CDR1 LNHDA and CDR2 SQIVND (reference sequence). V shed 6 bases and J 10 bases; nucleotides not matched to a gene: 9. This CDR3 region has 14 residues. CDR3 coding DNA: TGTGCCAGTAGGCGTAACAGGGGTCGGTCACCCCTCCACTTT. Protein: CASRRNRGRSPLHF.

The chain joins TRBV7-2 to TRBJ2-7; D possibly corresponds to TRBD1 (6 bases). With 3 bases removed from V and 3 bases from J, the gap between germline ends came to 9 bases. This CDR3 spans 13 amino acids. Germline V gene sequence: CDR1 SGHTA, CDR2 FQGNSA. This chain's CDR3 is CASSFGQIYEQYF. CDR3 DNA sequence: TGTGCCAGCAGCTTCGGACAGATCTACGAGCAGTACTTC.

The chain is built from TRBV5-1 and TRBJ2-3; no clear D gene. Trimming pared 0 bases from V and 2 bases from J, leaving 16 bases between. The CDR3 contains 17 residues. Germline loops: CDR1 SGHRS, CDR2 YFSETQ. The CDR3 DNA sequence: TGCGCCAGCAGCTTGGCGGGTAGCACCCAATCCACAGATACGCAGTATTTT. This encodes CASSLAGSTQSTDTQYF.

This clone was seen repeatedly, ten times or more. Other DNA sequences within the sample encode an identical CDR3. V usage is TRBV9 and J usage is TRBJ2-7; D is possibly TRBD1 (5 bases). Trimming shortened V by 0 bases and J by 2 bases, and 9 bases separated the two germline ends. This CDR3 is built from 14 residues. Germline V CDR1 and CDR2: SGDLS, YYNGEE. DNA of the CDR3: TGTGCCAGCAGCGTAGGGCAGGGAACCTACGAGCAGTACTTC. It encodes CASSVGQGTYEQYF. The variable domain in full, completed from reference TRBV9 and TRBJ2-7, reads DSGVTQTPKHLITATGQRVTLRCSPRSGDLSVYWYQQSLDQGLQFLIQYYNGEERAKGNILERFSAQQFPDLHSELNLSSLELGDSALYFCASSVGQGTYEQYFGPGTRLTVT.

The chain couples TRBV19 to TRBJ2-4; possible D gene TRBD1, 6 bases. The V gene lost 4 bases and the J gene lost 3 bases, with 19 bases spanning the gap. The CDR3 length is 17 residues. CDR1 is LNHDA and CDR2 is SQIVND in the germline V gene (reference sequence). The CDR3 sequence: CASSTAGRGYDKNIQYF. In DNA, the CDR3 is TGTGCCAGTAGTACCGCCGGCAGGGGATATGACAAAAACATTCAGTACTTC.

The chain employs TRBV30 and TRBJ1-2; 7 nucleotides align to TRBD1. The CDR3 sequence is 15 residues long. Germline V gene sequence: CDR1 GTSNPN, CDR2 SVGIG (reference sequence). The J segment lost 11 bases and the V segment lost 4 bases, leaving 19 bases of the junction unmatched. The chain's CDR3 is CAWMISGQPTERYTF. The CDR3 DNA follows: TGTGCCTGGATGATATCGGGACAGCCGACGGAACGTTACACCTTC.

This chain links TRBV29-1 with TRBJ2-2; weak D call: TRBD2 (6 bases). Trimming took off 3 bases at V and 9 bases at J, with 11 bases between the two ends. This CDR3 is built from 12 residues. In germline, CDR1 is SQVTM, CDR2 ANQGSEA. CDR3 DNA sequence: TGCAGCGTTGATGGGGGGTTCAGGGAGCTGTTTTTT. It specifies CSVDGGFRELFF.

The V and J genes are TRBV18 and TRBJ1-1; D call uncertain. Germline V gene data show CDR1 as KGHSH and CDR2 as LQKENI. CDR3 length equals 15 residues. Between the trimmed V and J ends, which lost 6 bases and 1 base, there was a span of 15 bases. The CDR3: CASSPFRTENTEAFF. CDR3 in DNA: TGTGCCAGCTCGCCCTTCCGGACTGAGAACACTGAAGCTTTCTTT.